This T cell receptor (beta chain) came from a study of T-cell memory formation after mild COVID-19. General study points: Among contracting clones, CD4+ were mainly CM/EM and CD8+ enriched in EMRA.

With 3 bases removed from V and 4 bases from J, the gap between germline ends came to 14 bases. This CDR3 comprises 15 residues. Germline-derived CDR1 and CDR2 are KGHDR and SFDVKD. This clonotype was found a few times. The antigen is unknown. One entry per CDR3 protein results from TCRdb running MiXCR on the 5' RACE reads. The data contain 350,000 to 400,000 distinct CDR3 sequences, 13% to 15% of them singletons. Sequenced material: PBMCs or a T cell subset sorted from them (not recorded which). This receptor was identified in a man aged 18 to 35 who had mild COVID-19 (a few samples of this study predate the infection). Cell type and time point are not known. The V gene is TRBV24-1, the J gene TRBJ1-1, with D possibly being TRBD1 (6 bases). Here the CDR3 reads CATSDPARGGTEAFF. The CDR3 region has the DNA TGTGCCACCAGTGATCCTGCCCGAGGGGGCACTGAAGCTTTCTTT.